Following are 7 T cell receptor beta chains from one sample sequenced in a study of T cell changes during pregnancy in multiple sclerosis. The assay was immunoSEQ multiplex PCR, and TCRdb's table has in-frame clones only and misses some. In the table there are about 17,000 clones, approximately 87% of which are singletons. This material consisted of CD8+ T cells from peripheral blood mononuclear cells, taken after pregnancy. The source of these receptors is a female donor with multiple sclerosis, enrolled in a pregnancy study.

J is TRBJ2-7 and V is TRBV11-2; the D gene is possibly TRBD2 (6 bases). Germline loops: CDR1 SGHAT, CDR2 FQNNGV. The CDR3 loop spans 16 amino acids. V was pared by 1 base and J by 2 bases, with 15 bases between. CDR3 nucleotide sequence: TGTGCCAGCAGCTTAGGCGGGCCGGGGGAAACCTACGAGCAGTACTTC. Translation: CASSLGGPGETYEQYF. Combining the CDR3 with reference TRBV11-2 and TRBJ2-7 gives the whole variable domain EAGVAQSPRYKIIEKRQSVAFWCNPISGHATLYWYQQILGQGPKLLIQFQNNGVVDDSQLPKDRFSAERLKGVDSTLKIQPAKLEDSAVYLCASSLGGPGETYEQYFGPGTRLTVT.

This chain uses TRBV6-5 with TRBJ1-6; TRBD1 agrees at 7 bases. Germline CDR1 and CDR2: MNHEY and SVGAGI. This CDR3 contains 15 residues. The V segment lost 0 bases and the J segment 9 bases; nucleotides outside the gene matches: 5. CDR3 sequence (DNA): TGTGCCAGCAGTTACTCTGAGGAGGGGGCTTCACCCCTCCACTTT. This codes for CASSYSEEGASPLHF.

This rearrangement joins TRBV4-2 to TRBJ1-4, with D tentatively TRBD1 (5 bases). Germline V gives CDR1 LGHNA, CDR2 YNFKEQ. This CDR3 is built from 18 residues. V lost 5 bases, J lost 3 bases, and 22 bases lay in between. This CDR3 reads CASSGEGGTPFANEKLFF. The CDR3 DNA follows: TGTGCCAGCAGCGGAGAAGGAGGGACGCCTTTTGCTAATGAAAAACTGTTTTTT.

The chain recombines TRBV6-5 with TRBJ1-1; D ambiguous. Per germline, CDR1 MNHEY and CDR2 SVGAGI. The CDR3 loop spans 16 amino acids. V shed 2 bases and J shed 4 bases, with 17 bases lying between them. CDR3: CASSYPPGNGITEAFF. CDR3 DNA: TGTGCCAGCAGTTACCCGCCAGGAAACGGAATCACTGAAGCTTTCTTT.

The CDR3 region has the DNA TGTGCCAGCACCGACGGGTACAATGAGCAGTTCTTC. Its translation: CASTDGYNEQFF. The chain recombines TRBV7-3 with TRBJ2-1; the D is unclear. The CDR3 sequence is 12 residues long. The V end lost 7 bases, the J end lost 4 bases, and 8 bases lay between the germline ends. Germline V gene data show CDR1 as SGHTA and CDR2 as FQGTGA.

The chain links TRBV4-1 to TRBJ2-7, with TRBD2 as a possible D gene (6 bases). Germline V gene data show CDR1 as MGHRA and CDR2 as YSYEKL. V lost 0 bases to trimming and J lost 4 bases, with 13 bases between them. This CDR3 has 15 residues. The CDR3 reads CASSQEEAGGYEQYF. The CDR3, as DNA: TGCGCCAGCAGCCAAGAAGAAGCGGGCGGGTACGAGCAGTACTTC.

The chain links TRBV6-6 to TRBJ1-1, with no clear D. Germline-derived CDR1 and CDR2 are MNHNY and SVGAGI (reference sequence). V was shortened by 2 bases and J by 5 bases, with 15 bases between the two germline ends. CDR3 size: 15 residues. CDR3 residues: CASSYPDGGRTEAFF. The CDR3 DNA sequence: TGTGCCAGCAGTTACCCCGACGGCGGGAGGACTGAAGCTTTCTTT.